This T cell receptor beta chain was identified in a study of blood T cells in healthy people across ages. Study-level findings and limits: Unsorted PBMCs ruled out conclusive naive versus antigen-experienced comparison. Older age went with lower TCR beta diversity per million T cells, in a roughly linear way.

V shed 2 bases, J shed 6 bases, and the junction held 5 bases outside the gene matches. The CDR3 runs to 14 residues. The germline V gene encodes CDR1 SGDLS and CDR2 YYNGEE. Together with a sample-barcoded 5' primer, a J-beta primer mix was included in a second PCR lasting about 6 to 11 cycles. MiXCR, run by TCRdb on the 5' RACE reads, gives a single entry per CDR3 protein. The sample has 700,000 or so distinct CDR3 sequences; 40% to 50% are singletons. To note about this clonotype: No antigen is known for it.

Source material: blood. The chain has TRBV9 and TRBJ2-5, with TRBD2 matching 9 bases. The sequence was collected from an older man in good health. The CDR3 reads CASSVAGLAQTQYF. The CDR3 DNA reads as TGTGCCAGCAGCGTTGCCGGACTAGCGCAGACCCAGTACTTC.